A single sample is the source of the 5 T cell receptor beta chains below, sequenced in a study of T-cell memory formation after mild COVID-19. TCRdb redid the calling of the 5' RACE reads with MiXCR, one entry per CDR3 protein. The sample shows 400,000 to 450,000 distinct CDR3 sequences, more than 15% of them seen only once. The sample consisted of PBMCs or a T cell subset sorted from them (not recorded which). The source is a man aged 18 to 30 who had mild COVID-19 (a few samples of this study predate the infection). Cell type and time point are not known.

This clonotype showed up just a few times. V is TRBV18 and J is TRBJ1-1; D remains ambiguous. Per germline, CDR1 KGHSH and CDR2 LQKENI. The CDR3 is made up of 13 amino acids. V lost 6 bases to trimming and J lost 3 bases, with 11 bases between them. The CDR3: CASSRGPDTEAFF. DNA of the CDR3: TGTGCCAGCTCGCGAGGCCCCGACACTGAAGCTTTCTTT. Using reference TRBV18 and TRBJ1-1 for the parts outside the CDR3, the full variable domain is NAGVMQNPRHLVRRRGQEARLRCSPMKGHSHVYWYRQLPEEGLKFMVYLQKENIIDESGMPKERFSAEFPKEGPSILRIQQVVRGDSAAYFCASSRGPDTEAFFGQGTRLTVV.

The rearrangement links TRBV11-2 to TRBJ2-1, with a possible D match to TRBD2 (6 bases). V lost 6 bases and J lost 7, with 22 bases in between. The CDR3 is made up of 16 amino acids. Germline V gene sequence: CDR1 SGHAT, CDR2 FQNNGV. CDR3 DNA: TGTGCCAGCAGAGCTATCGCCGGGACTCCGGGGAATGAGCAGTTCTTC. Protein: CASRAIAGTPGNEQFF. Drawing the rest from reference TRBV11-2 and TRBJ2-1, the complete variable domain is EAGVAQSPRYKIIEKRQSVAFWCNPISGHATLYWYQQILGQGPKLLIQFQNNGVVDDSQLPKDRFSAERLKGVDSTLKIQPAKLEDSAVYLCASRAIAGTPGNEQFFGPGTRLTVL.

This clonotype has only a few counts. This chain connects TRBV28 to TRBJ2-1; TRBD2 agrees at 8 bases. With V trimmed by 7 bases and J by 7 bases, 12 bases remained unmatched. Germline-derived CDR1 and CDR2 are MDHEN and SYDVKM. The CDR3 length is 15 residues. The CDR3 DNA reads TGTGCCAGCAACACAGCGGGGGCGAGGGTGAATGAGCAGTTCTTC. This encodes CASNTAGARVNEQFF.

The V and J genes are TRBV5-4 and TRBJ1-1; no definite D call. The CDR3 covers 13 residues. Germline V lookup: CDR1 SGHNT, CDR2 YYREEE (reference sequence). Trimming removed 4 bases from V and 1 base from J, with 8 bases in between. The CDR3 loop is CASSPTANTEAFF. The CDR3, as DNA: TGTGCCAGCAGCCCCACGGCGAACACTGAAGCTTTCTTT. Looking up the rest from reference TRBV5-4 and TRBJ1-1 gives the full variable domain: ETGVTQSPTHLIKTRGQQVTLRCSSQSGHNTVSWYQQALGQGPQFIFQYYREEENGRGNFPPRFSGLQFPNYSSELNVNALELDDSALYLCASSPTANTEAFFGQGTRLTVV.

This chain links TRBV5-1 with TRBJ1-6, with 11 bases fitting TRBD1. With V trimmed by 3 bases and J by 11 bases, 13 bases remained unmatched. The CDR3 is 17 amino acids. Germline-derived CDR1 and CDR2 are SGHRS and YFSETQ. The CDR3 loop is CASSSRTGGWIKTPLHF. DNA of the CDR3: TGCGCCAGCAGCTCGAGGACAGGGGGCTGGATAAAGACACCCCTCCACTTT.